The T cell receptor (beta chain) described here comes from a study of blood T cell repertoires in COVID-19. About the study: PBMCs, B-cell-depleted T cells, or T cells provided the cDNA or gDNA that made up the material.

The authors' processing: Nucleated cell number was recorded as an estimate derived from reference gene primer amplification. Data came from immunoSEQ multiplex PCR; TCRdb stores just in-frame clones and leaves some out. V, J and clone size are those of that table, while D and trimming were read from the DNA. The table records around 300,000 clones, 85% of them present only once. The participants were between roughly 18 and 100 years old and came from roughly 25 US areas. The V and J ends lost 2 bases and 1 base, in that order; junction bases with no gene match: 3. The CDR3 spans 16 residues. From germline, CDR1 is SGHTA and CDR2 FQGTGA.

Sequencing was performed on PBMCs or T cells enriched from blood (not recorded which). The rearrangement joins TRBV7-3 to TRBJ2-5, with 11 bases aligning to TRBD2. The receptor comes from a woman in her fifties or sixties who had recovered from COVID-19. This chain's CDR3 is CASSLGGTSGQETQYF. Written as DNA, the CDR3 is TGTGCCAGCAGCTTAGGTGGGACTAGCGGCCAAGAGACCCAGTACTTC.